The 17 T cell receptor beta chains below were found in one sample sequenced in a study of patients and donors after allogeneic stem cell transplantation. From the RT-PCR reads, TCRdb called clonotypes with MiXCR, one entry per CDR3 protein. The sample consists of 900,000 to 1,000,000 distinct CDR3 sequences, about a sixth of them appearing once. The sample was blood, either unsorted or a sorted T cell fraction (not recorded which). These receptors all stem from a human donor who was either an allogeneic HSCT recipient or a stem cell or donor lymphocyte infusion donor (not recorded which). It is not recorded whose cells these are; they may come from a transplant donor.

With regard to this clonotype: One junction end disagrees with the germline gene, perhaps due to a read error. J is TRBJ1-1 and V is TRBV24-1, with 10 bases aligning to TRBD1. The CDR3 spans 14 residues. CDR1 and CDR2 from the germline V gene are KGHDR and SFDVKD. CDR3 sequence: CAARTGGANTEAFF. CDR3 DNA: TGTGCCGCCAGGACAGGGGGAGCGAACACTGAAGCTTTCTTT.

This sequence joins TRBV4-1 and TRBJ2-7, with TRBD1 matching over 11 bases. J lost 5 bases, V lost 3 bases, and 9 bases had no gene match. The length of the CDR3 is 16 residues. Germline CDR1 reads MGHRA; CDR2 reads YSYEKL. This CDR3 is CASSQLAGQGVHEQYF. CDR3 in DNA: TGCGCCAGCAGCCAGTTAGCGGGACAGGGGGTCCACGAGCAGTACTTC.

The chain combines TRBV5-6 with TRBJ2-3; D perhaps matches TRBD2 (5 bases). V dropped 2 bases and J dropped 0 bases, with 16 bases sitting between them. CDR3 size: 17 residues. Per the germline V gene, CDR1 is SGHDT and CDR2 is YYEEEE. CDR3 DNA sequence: TGTGCCAGCAGCTTTCGACAACGGGGAACTAGCACAGATACGCAGTATTTT. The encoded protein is CASSFRQRGTSTDTQYF.

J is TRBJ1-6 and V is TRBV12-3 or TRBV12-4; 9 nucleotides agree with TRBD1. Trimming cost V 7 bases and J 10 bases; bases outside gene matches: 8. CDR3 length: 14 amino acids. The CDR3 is CASKPGQGNSPLHF. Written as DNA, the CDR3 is TGTGCCAGCAAACCGGGACAGGGAAACTCACCCCTCCACTTT.

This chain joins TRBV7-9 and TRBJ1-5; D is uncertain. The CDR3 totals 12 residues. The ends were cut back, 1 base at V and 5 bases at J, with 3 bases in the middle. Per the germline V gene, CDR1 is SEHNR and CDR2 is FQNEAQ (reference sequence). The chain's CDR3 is CASSLDYQPQHF. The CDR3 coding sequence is TGTGCCAGCAGCTTAGATTATCAGCCCCAGCATTTT. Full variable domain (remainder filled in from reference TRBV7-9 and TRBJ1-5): DTGVSQNPRHKITKRGQNVTFRCDPISEHNRLYWYRQTLGQGPEFLTYFQNEAQLEKSRLLSDRFSAERPKGSFSTLEIQRTEQGDSAMYLCASSLDYQPQHFGDGTRLSIL.

For the CDR3, the DNA is TGTGCCAGCAGCCAGCGAGGTCCTGCTTTCTTT. It specifies CASSQRGPAFF. The chain links TRBV3-1 to TRBJ1-1; D gene uncertain. Per the germline V gene, CDR1 is LGHDT and CDR2 is YNNKEL (reference sequence). CDR3 length: 11 residues. With 3 bases removed from V and 11 bases from J, the gap between germline ends came to 10 bases. The variable domain in full, completed from reference TRBV3-1 and TRBJ1-1, reads DTAVSQTPKYLVTQMGNDKSIKCEQNLGHDTMYWYKQDSKKFLKIMFSYNNKELIINETVPNRFSPKSPDKAHLNLHINSLELGDSAVYFCASSQRGPAFFGQGTRLTVV.

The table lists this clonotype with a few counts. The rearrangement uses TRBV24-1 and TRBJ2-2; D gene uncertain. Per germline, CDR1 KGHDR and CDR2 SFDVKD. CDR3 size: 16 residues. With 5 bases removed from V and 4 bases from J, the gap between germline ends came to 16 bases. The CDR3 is CATSASDPGLTGELFF. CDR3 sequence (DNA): TGTGCCACCAGTGCCTCCGATCCGGGTCTCACCGGGGAGCTGTTTTTT.

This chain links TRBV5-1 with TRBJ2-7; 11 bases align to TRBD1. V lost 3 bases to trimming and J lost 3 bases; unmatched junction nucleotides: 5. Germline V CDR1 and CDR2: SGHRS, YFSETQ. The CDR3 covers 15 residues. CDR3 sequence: CASSWQGQGVYEQYF. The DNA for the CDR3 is TGCGCCAGCAGCTGGCAGGGACAGGGGGTCTACGAGCAGTACTTC. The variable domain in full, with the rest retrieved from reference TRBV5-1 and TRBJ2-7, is KAGVTQTPRYLIKTRGQQVTLSCSPISGHRSVSWYQQTPGQGLQFLFEYFSETQRNKGNFPGRFSGRQFSNSRSEMNVSTLELGDSALYLCASSWQGQGVYEQYFGPGTRLTVT.

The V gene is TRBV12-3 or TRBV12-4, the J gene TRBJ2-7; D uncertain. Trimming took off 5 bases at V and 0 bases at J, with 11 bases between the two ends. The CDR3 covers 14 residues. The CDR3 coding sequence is TGTGCCAGCAGTCCGAACTACAGCTCCTACGAGCAGTACTTC. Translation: CASSPNYSSYEQYF.

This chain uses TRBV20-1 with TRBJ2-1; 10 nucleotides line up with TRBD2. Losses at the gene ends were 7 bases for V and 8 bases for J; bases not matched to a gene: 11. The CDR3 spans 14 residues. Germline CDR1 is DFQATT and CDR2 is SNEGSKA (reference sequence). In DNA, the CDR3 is TGCAGTGTTGCCCCGGGACTAGCGCCGTATGAGCAGTTCTTC. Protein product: CSVAPGLAPYEQFF.

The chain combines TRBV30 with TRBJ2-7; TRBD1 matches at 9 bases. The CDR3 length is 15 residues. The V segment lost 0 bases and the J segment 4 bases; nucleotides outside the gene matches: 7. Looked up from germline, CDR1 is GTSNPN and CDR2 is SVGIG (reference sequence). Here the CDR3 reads CAWSVSGQGSYEQYF. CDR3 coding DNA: TGTGCCTGGAGTGTATCGGGACAGGGTTCATACGAGCAGTACTTC.

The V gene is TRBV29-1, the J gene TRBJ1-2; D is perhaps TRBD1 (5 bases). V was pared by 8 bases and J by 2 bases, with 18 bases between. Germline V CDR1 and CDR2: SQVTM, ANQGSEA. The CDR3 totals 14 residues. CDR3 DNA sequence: TGCAGCATTCGGGGGGGGAAAATAAACTATGGCTACACCTTC. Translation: CSIRGGKINYGYTF. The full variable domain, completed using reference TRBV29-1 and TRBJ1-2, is SAVISQKPSRDICQRGTSLTIQCQVDSQVTMMFWYRQQPGQSLTLIATANQGSEATYESGFVIDKFPISRPNLTFSTLTVSNMSPEDSSIYLCSIRGGKINYGYTFGSGTRLTVV.

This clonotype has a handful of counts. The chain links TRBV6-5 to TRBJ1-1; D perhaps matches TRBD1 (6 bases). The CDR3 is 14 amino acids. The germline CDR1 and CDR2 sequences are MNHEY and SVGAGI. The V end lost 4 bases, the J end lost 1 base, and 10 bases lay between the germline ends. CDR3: CASSWRGANTEAFF. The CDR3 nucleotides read TGTGCCAGCAGTTGGAGGGGGGCGAACACTGAAGCTTTCTTT.

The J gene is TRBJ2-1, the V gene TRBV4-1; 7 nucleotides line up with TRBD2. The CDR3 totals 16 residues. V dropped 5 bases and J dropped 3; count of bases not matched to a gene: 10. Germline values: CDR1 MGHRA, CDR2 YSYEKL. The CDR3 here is CASSRLVGLGYNEQFF. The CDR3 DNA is TGCGCCAGCAGCAGGCTAGTAGGACTAGGCTACAATGAGCAGTTCTTC.

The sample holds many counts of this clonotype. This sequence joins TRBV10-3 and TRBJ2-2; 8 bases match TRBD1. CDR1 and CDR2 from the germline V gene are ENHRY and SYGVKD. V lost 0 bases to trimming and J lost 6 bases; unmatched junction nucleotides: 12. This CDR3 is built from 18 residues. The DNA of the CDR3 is TGTGCCATCAGTGAGTCGTTCGGCCGGACAGGGTTGGCCGGGGAGCTGTTTTTT. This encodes CAISESFGRTGLAGELFF.

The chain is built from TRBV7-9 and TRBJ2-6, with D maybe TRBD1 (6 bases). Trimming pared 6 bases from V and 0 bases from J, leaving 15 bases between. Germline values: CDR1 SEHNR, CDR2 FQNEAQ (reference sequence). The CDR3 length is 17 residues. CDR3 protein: CASSPRTGHSGANVLTF. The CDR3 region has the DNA TGTGCCAGCAGTCCCAGAACAGGGCACTCTGGGGCCAACGTCCTGACTTTC.

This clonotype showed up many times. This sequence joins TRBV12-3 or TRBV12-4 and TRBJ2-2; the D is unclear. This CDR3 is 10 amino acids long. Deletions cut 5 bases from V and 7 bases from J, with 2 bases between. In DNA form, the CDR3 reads TGTGCCAGCAGTGGCGGGGAGCTGTTTTTT. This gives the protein CASSGGELFF.